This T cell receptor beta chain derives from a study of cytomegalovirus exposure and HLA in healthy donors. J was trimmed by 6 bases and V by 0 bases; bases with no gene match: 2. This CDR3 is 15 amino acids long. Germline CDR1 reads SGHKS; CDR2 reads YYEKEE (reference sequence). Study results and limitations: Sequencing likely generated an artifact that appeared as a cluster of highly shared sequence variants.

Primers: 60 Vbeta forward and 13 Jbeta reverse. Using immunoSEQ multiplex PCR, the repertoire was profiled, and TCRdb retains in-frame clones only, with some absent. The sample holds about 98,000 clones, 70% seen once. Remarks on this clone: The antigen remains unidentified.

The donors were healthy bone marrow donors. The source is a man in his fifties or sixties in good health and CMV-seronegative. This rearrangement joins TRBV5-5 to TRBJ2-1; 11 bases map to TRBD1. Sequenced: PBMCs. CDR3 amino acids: CASSLGDRGGNEQFF. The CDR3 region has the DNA TGTGCCAGCAGCTTGGGGGACAGGGGGGGCAATGAGCAGTTCTTC.